Shown below are 11 T cell receptor beta chains from a single sample sequenced in a study of blood T cells in healthy people across ages. With a J-beta primer mix and a sample-barcoded 5' primer, a second PCR ran 7 to 11 cycles. Each CDR3 protein gets one entry after TCRdb re-called the 5' RACE reads with MiXCR. The table shows 1.5 million to 2 million distinct CDR3 sequences, with about 50% occurring only once. Sequencing used blood. The receptors here all came from a woman between 40 and 55 years old in good health.

This chain connects TRBV3-1 to TRBJ1-5; possible D gene TRBD1, 5 bases. Germline V gives CDR1 LGHDT, CDR2 YNNKEL (reference sequence). The CDR3 sequence is 16 residues long. V shed 0 bases and J shed 11 bases, with 20 bases lying between them. The CDR3 loop reads CASSQEFPGVPLSQHF. The CDR3 bases are TGTGCCAGCAGCCAAGAGTTCCCGGGGGTGCCCCTTTCCCAGCATTTT.

Concerning this clonotype: Germline and junction disagree at one end, which may indicate a read error. The chain combines TRBV7-2 with TRBJ2-5; D possibly corresponds to TRBD2 (8 bases). CDR1 and CDR2 from the germline V gene are SGHTA and FQGNSA. The CDR3 runs to 17 residues. CDR3 sequence: CASTSLGRGRGEETQYF. DNA of the CDR3: TGCGCCAGCACCTCCTTGGGGAGGGGGCGGGGGGAAGAGACCCAGTACTTC.

This chain connects TRBV2 to TRBJ2-3; D possibly uses TRBD1 or TRBD2 (6 bases each). CDR1 is SNHLY and CDR2 is FYNNEI in the germline V gene. V lost 2 bases and J 8 bases, leaving 8 bases between the germline ends. The CDR3 sequence is 12 residues long. DNA for the CDR3: TGTGCCAGCAGTGAAACGGGGGCTACGCAGTATTTT. As protein: CASSETGATQYF.

The chain combines TRBV6-2 or TRBV6-3 with TRBJ1-2, with TRBD1 matching over 11 bases. The CDR3 covers 16 residues. Unmatched junction bases numbered 12, after V lost 4 bases and J lost 8 bases. CDR1 and CDR2 from the germline V gene are MNHEY and SVGEGT. The CDR3 DNA reads TGTGCCAGCAGTTCATTAACCGGGACAGGGGGAGGAGGCTACACCTTC. It codes for CASSSLTGTGGGGYTF.

The J gene is TRBJ2-5, the V gene TRBV28, with no clear D. The J call may be in error: the DNA end matches TRBJ2-7 better. Germline CDR1 is MDHEN and CDR2 is SYDVKM. The CDR3 length is 14 residues. The CDR3 DNA reads as TGTGCCAGCAGTCCGGCGGATTGGTCCTACGAGCAGTACTTC. Its protein product is CASSPADWSYEQYF.

This clonotype occurred a few times. The genes are TRBV4-3 and TRBJ2-7; the match to TRBD2 covers 11 bases. The CDR3 consists of 18 residues. CDR1 is LGHNA and CDR2 is YSLEER in the germline V gene. With 3 bases clipped from V and 0 bases from J, the junction kept 10 bases outside the gene matches. This CDR3 is CASSQALAGGPRSYEQYF. The CDR3 DNA reads TGCGCCAGCAGCCAGGCGCTAGCGGGGGGTCCCCGCTCCTACGAGCAGTACTTC.

This clonotype has more than one count but fewer than ten. The chain uses TRBV4-1 and TRBJ2-3, with TRBD2 matching 11 bases. Per germline, CDR1 MGHRA and CDR2 YSYEKL. After removal of 4 bases from V and 3 bases from J, the junction contained 12 bases not matched to a gene. The CDR3 is 18 amino acids. The CDR3 DNA reads as TGCGCCAGCAGCCCCATGATGGTAGCGGGGGGGCCGACAGATACGCAGTATTTT. It yields the protein CASSPMMVAGGPTDTQYF.

V and J are TRBV29-1 and TRBJ2-1; 10 bases line up with TRBD1. The length of the CDR3 is 13 residues. Germline CDR1 is SQVTM and CDR2 is ANQGSEA. With V trimmed by 7 bases and J by 4 bases, 4 bases remained unmatched. CDR3 nucleotides: TGCAGCGCTGGGACAGGGGTGTACAATGAGCAGTTCTTC. Translated, it gives CSAGTGVYNEQFF.

V gene TRBV29-1 combines with J gene TRBJ1-1; D may be TRBD1 (6 bases). The CDR3 sequence is 13 residues long. Germline V gives CDR1 SQVTM, CDR2 ANQGSEA. The V end lost 3 bases, the J end lost 1 base, and 9 bases lay between the germline ends. CDR3 bases: TGCAGCGTTGACGGGACATGGAACACTGAAGCTTTCTTT. Translated, it gives CSVDGTWNTEAFF.

This clonotype has only one observation. The rearrangement links TRBV7-2 to TRBJ1-4, with a tentative D call TRBD1 (5 bases). CDR1 is SGHTA, CDR2 FQGNSA, per germline. The CDR3 is 15 residues long. V was clipped by 5 bases and J by 6 bases, with 16 bases between them. The CDR3 loop is CASSPTRGADEKLFF. CDR3 bases: TGTGCCAGCAGCCCCACCCGTGGGGCAGATGAAAAACTGTTTTTT.

The chain combines TRBV6-5 with TRBJ1-6; D unclear. This CDR3 has 13 residues. The germline V gene has CDR1 MNHEY and CDR2 SVGAGI. With 6 bases removed from V and 7 bases from J, the gap between germline ends came to 10 bases. CDR3 sequence: CASRPLRNSPLHF. The CDR3 coding sequence is TGTGCCAGCAGGCCGCTTCGAAATTCACCCCTCCACTTT.